Below, 19 T cell receptor beta chains from the same sample are listed, as sequenced in a study of tissue T cells after allogeneic stem cell transplantation. Specified time point: mouse harvest day 14 after allogeneic transplant. Tail vein injection delivered 10^7 T-cell-depleted bone marrow cells and 10^6 splenic CD5+ T cells. Some clones are missing from TCRdb's copy, which holds only in-frame ones; the method was immunoSEQ multiplex PCR. Of some 2,700 clones in the sample, roughly 45% were seen once. Specimen: gut tissue. The receptors were sampled from a female BALB/c mouse given C57BL/6 T cells with graft-versus-host disease after an allogeneic hematopoietic cell transplant.

By share, this clone ranks as medium-sized. The gene names given are mouse names. Read sequence stops 1 residue before the CDR3 end, and the germline J gene provides the missing end. The chain uses TRBV5 and TRBJ2-7; 13 nucleotides align to TRBD2. With V trimmed by 4 bases and J by 7 bases, 7 bases remained unmatched. The length of the CDR3 is 15 residues. Germline CDR1 LGHNA, CDR2 YNLKQL (reference sequence). This CDR3 is CASSPGLGGLVEQYF. CDR3 DNA (partial): TGTGCCAGCAGCCCAGGACTGGGGGGGCTGGTGGAACAGTAC.

Notes on this clone: The genes are named according to mouse. Sequencing ends 1 residue short of the CDR3 end; the germline J gene provides the rest. The genes are TRBV12-1 and TRBJ2-2; 10 nucleotides line up with TRBD2. Trimming took 3 bases from V and 3 from J; bases not matched to a gene: 3. The CDR3 has 15 residues. Germline CDR1 is SGHSN and CDR2 is HYEKVE. CDR3 DNA (partial): TGTGCCAGCTCTACTGGGGGGGGGTACACCGGGCAGCTCTAC. Protein sequence: CASSTGGGYTGQLY. The full CDR3 protein reads CASSTGGGYTGQLYF.

This clone was recorded a few times. Gene names and germline match the mouse. The CDR3 end lies 1 residue beyond the end of the read and is filled in from the germline J gene. The chain carries TRBV23 and TRBJ2-2; no DNA check was done on the table's D call, TRBD2. The germline gives CDR1 KGHTA, CDR2 FQNQQP. This CDR3 is 15 amino acids long. The DNA read from the CDR3 is TGCTCCAGCAGTCGGGACTGGGGGAACACCGGGCAGCTCTAC. Its protein is CSSSRDWGNTGQLY. The entire CDR3 sequence reads CSSSRDWGNTGQLYF.

This clone has only a few counts. Genes here carry mouse names. The CDR3: CASSLDTGNTLYF. CDR3 bases read: TGTGCCAGCAGTCTAGACACTGGAAATACGCTCTAT. This sequence joins TRBV26 and TRBJ1-3; no clear D gene. Read data end 1 residue before the CDR3 end; the end is taken from the germline J gene. CDR3 length: 13 residues. The V gene lost 3 bases and the J gene lost 2 bases, with 5 bases spanning the gap. The germline CDR1 and CDR2 sequences are KGHPV and FQNQEV (reference sequence).

Only a few counts were recorded for this clone. The germline and genes are mouse ones. Coverage ceases 1 residue before the CDR3 finishes, and the germline J gene fills in the end. The chain couples TRBV17 to TRBJ2-1; TRBD2 agrees at 9 bases. Trimming took 5 bases from V and 3 from J; bases not matched to a gene: 2. Germline V gene lookup returns CDR1 MNHDT and CDR2 YYDKIL. The CDR3 is 14 amino acids. The part of the CDR3 DNA that was read is TGTGCTAGCAGTCCGACTGGGGGCTATGCTGAGCAGTTC. Amino acid sequence: CASSPTGGYAEQF. The entire CDR3 protein is CASSPTGGYAEQFF.

As regards this clone: Genes and germline are mouse. The read falls 1 residue short of the CDR3 end, and the missing part is taken from the germline J gene. The V gene is TRBV26, the J gene TRBJ1-2; 9 bases are shared with TRBD1. The CDR3 sequence is 14 residues long. The germline CDR1 and CDR2 sequences are KGHPV and FQNQEV (reference sequence). V lost 6 bases to trimming and J lost 3 bases; unmatched junction nucleotides: 5. CDR3 loop: CASRPGQGDSDYTF. The part of the CDR3 DNA that was read is TGTGCCAGCAGGCCGGGACAGGGCGACTCCGACTACACC.

Of note for this clone: The genes and germline here are from mouse. The missing CDR3 end, 1 residue past where the read stops, is filled in from the germline J gene. This sequence joins TRBV13-1 and TRBJ1-4, with D possibly TRBD1 on 6 matching bases. V lost 2 bases, J lost 5 bases, and 7 bases lay in between. This CDR3 contains 13 residues. Germline CDR1 reads NSHNY; CDR2 reads SYGAGN. The CDR3 region is CASSEGANERLFF. The sequenced part of the CDR3 DNA is TGTGCCAGCAGTGAGGGGGCGAACGAAAGATTATTT.

This clone was detected a few times. Mouse gene names apply. The DNA ends 1 residue before the CDR3 does, and the rest of the CDR3 is filled in from the germline J gene. J is TRBJ2-7 and V is TRBV26, with 9 bases aligning to TRBD1. Germline CDR1 reads KGHPV; CDR2 reads FQNQEV (reference sequence). V shed 5 bases, J shed 7 bases, and the junction held 12 bases outside the gene matches. The length of the CDR3 is 15 residues. The CDR3 bases that were read are TGTGCCAGCAGTTTCCCCGGGACAGGGAAGGGAGAACAGTAC. Encoded protein: CASSFPGTGKGEQY. The entire CDR3 is CASSFPGTGKGEQYF.

Comment on this clone: Any gene name here is a mouse gene name. The read halts 1 residue ahead of the CDR3 end, with the missing end drawn from the germline J gene. The chain uses TRBV26 and TRBJ1-1; D unresolved. V lost 5 bases, J lost 0 bases, and 4 bases lay in between. The germline gives CDR1 KGHPV, CDR2 FQNQEV (reference sequence). CDR3 length: 12 residues. The sequenced part of the CDR3 DNA is TGTGCCAGCAGTTGGACAAACACAGAAGTCTTC. Protein: CASSWTNTEVF. The complete CDR3 protein is CASSWTNTEVFF. Full variable domain (rest looked up from reference TRBV26 and TRBJ1-1): NSKVIQTPRYLVKGQGQKAKMRCIPEKGHPVVFWYQQNKNNEFKFLINFQNQEVLQQIDMTEKRFSAECPSNSPCSLEIQSSEAGDSALYLCASSWTNTEVFFGKGTRLTVV.

This clone showed up just a few times. Gene names refer to mouse genes. The read is 1 residue too short to cover the CDR3 end, so that end is filled in from the germline J gene. The genes are TRBV26 and TRBJ1-5; D is undetermined. Germline V gives CDR1 KGHPV, CDR2 FQNQEV (reference sequence). There are 15 residues in the CDR3. The ends were cut back, 3 bases at V and 0 bases at J, with 9 bases in the middle. The sequenced part of the CDR3 DNA is TGTGCCAGCAGTCTCGACAATCATAACAACCAGGCTCCGCTT. Translation: CASSLDNHNNQAPL. From start to end, the CDR3 is CASSLDNHNNQAPLF.

Remarks on this clone: Gene names are the mouse ones. The DNA ends 1 residue before the CDR3 does, and the rest of the CDR3 is filled in from the germline J gene. This sequence joins TRBV13-3 and TRBJ2-7; tentative D call: TRBD2 (7 bases). V lost 2 bases and J 5 bases, leaving 14 bases between the germline ends. CDR3 length: 14 amino acids. The germline V gene has CDR1 NNHDY and CDR2 SYVADS. CDR3: CASSEEGGGNEQYF. Incomplete CDR3 DNA: TGTGCCAGCAGTGAAGAGGGGGGCGGGAATGAACAGTAC.

A note on this clone: The gene names given are mouse names. The CDR3 end lies 1 residue beyond the end of the read and is filled in from the germline J gene. This chain links TRBV26 with TRBJ2-5; 7 positions agree with TRBD1. The V segment lost 5 bases and the J segment 1 base; nucleotides outside the gene matches: 0. The CDR3 runs 13 residues. Per the germline V gene, CDR1 is KGHPV and CDR2 is FQNQEV (reference sequence). The CDR3 is CASSGTDQDTQYF. CDR3 bases read: TGTGCCAGCAGTGGGACAGACCAAGACACCCAGTAC.

A remark on this clone: Here the gene names and germline are mouse. The CDR3 end is not reached by the read, which stops 1 residue before it; the germline J gene fills it in. The chain uses TRBV22 and TRBJ2-5; TRBD2 is the table's D call, not checked against the DNA. TRBV22 is described as a pseudogene. This CDR3 contains 16 residues. The CDR3 loop is CASSCPGGGNQDTQYF. CDR3 bases read: TGTGCCAGCAGTTGTCCTGGGGGGGGAAACCAAGACACCCAGTAC.

Of note for this clone: These gene names are mouse names. CDR3 sequence reads: CTCSAPRLGGLDAEQFF. The part of the CDR3 DNA that was read is TGCACCTGCAGTGCGCCCCGTCTGGGGGGGCTTGATGCTGAGCAGTTC. The chain joins TRBV1 to TRBJ2-1, with 10 bases fitting TRBD2. The CDR3 end lies 1 residue beyond the end of the read and is filled in from the germline J gene. CDR1 and CDR2 (germline): NSQYPW, LRSPGD (reference sequence). The CDR3 contains 17 residues. The ends lost 3 bases at V and 5 bases at J; junction bases unmatched: 10.

A remark on this clone: Gene names and germline refer to mouse. The sequence runs out 1 residue before the end of the CDR3; the remainder is reconstructed from the germline J gene. The rearrangement joins TRBV26 to TRBJ2-4; the match to TRBD1 covers 9 bases. This CDR3 spans 14 amino acids. Germline V lookup: CDR1 KGHPV, CDR2 FQNQEV (reference sequence). Germline trimming cut 5 bases from V and 3 bases from J; bases unmatched to any gene: 3. CDR3 loop: CASSSTGGQNTLYF. CDR3 DNA, as far as it was read: TGTGCCAGCAGTTCAACAGGGGGCCAAAACACCTTGTAC.

Points on this clone: Germline and genes here are mouse. CDR3 bases read: TGTGCCAGCAGCCAAGACTGGGGGTGGGACACCCAGTAC. Translation: CASSQDWGWDTQY. The CDR3 as a whole reads CASSQDWGWDTQYF. The chain carries TRBV5 and TRBJ2-5, with 7 bases identical to TRBD2. The CDR3 extends 1 residue past the end of the read, so its final part is completed from the germline J gene. Germline V gene lookup returns CDR1 LGHNA and CDR2 YNLKQL (reference sequence). CDR3 length: 14 amino acids. V lost 0 bases, J lost 6 bases, and 3 bases stayed unmatched.

Regarding this clone: The genes are named according to mouse. The CDR3 end falls 1 residue outside the read, so it is completed with the germline J gene. V is TRBV12-2 and J is TRBJ2-4; D uncertain. This CDR3 region has 14 residues. The V and J ends lost 4 bases and 0 bases respectively, with 10 bases between them. Germline assignment: CDR1 SGHLS and CDR2 HYDKME. The CDR3 protein is CASSLDASQNTLYF. The CDR3 bases that were read are TGTGCCAGCTCCCTGGACGCAAGTCAAAACACCTTGTAC. Full variable domain (remainder filled in from reference TRBV12-2 and TRBJ2-4): NSGVVQSPRYIIKGKGERSILKCIPISGHLSVAWYQQTQGQELKFFIQHYDKMERDKGNLPSRFSVQQFDDYHSEMNMSALELEDSAVYFCASSLDASQNTLYFGAGTRLSVL.

As regards this clone: Gene names denote mouse genes. With the read ending 1 residue before the CDR3 end, the germline J gene is used to fill in that end. The chain is built from TRBV26 and TRBJ2-5; 7 nucleotides match TRBD1. Germline-derived CDR1 and CDR2 are KGHPV and FQNQEV (reference sequence). CDR3 length: 13 residues. V trimming: 6 bases; J trimming: 5 bases; junction bases outside the gene matches: 5. Incomplete CDR3 DNA: TGTGCCAGCAGAACCGGGACAGTAGACACCCAGTAC. Its protein is CASRTGTVDTQY. From start to end, the CDR3 is CASRTGTVDTQYF.

To note about this clone: Any gene name here is a mouse gene name. Coverage ceases 1 residue before the CDR3 finishes, and the germline J gene fills in the end. This chain connects TRBV12-1 to TRBJ1-1; perhaps TRBD1 as D (5 bases). The germline CDR1 and CDR2 sequences are SGHSN and HYEKVE. V shed 0 bases and J shed 8 bases, with 9 bases lying between them. CDR3 length: 12 residues. The part of the CDR3 DNA that was read is TGTGCCAGCTCTCTCGCAGGGAGGGAAGTCTTC. This translates into CASSLAGREVF. The whole CDR3 sequence is CASSLAGREVFF. Combining the CDR3 with reference TRBV12-1 and TRBJ1-1 gives the whole variable domain DSGVVQSPRHIIKEKGGRSVLTCIPISGHSNVVWYQQTLGKELKFLIQHYEKVERDKGFLPSRFSVQQFDDYHSEMNMSALELEDSAMYFCASSLAGREVFFGKGTRLTVV.